This T cell receptor (beta chain) was captured in a study of blood T cell repertoires in COVID-19. The count of this clone is one. How the authors handled the data: Reference gene primer amplification in the assay estimated nucleated cell counts. The protocol was immunoSEQ multiplex PCR, while the TCRdb copy is restricted to in-frame clones and leaves out a portion. The DNA gave D and trimming, while V, J and clone size come from that table. The sample holds approximately 360,000 clones, roughly 90% seen once. After removal of 2 bases from V and 5 bases from J, the junction contained 3 bases not matched to a gene. Germline V gene lookup returns CDR1 SGDLS and CDR2 YYNGEE. The length of the CDR3 is 14 residues.

The chain recombines TRBV9 with TRBJ2-1, with 8 bases lining up with TRBD1. Input material: PBMCs or T cells enriched from blood (not recorded which). This receptor was identified in a woman in her 30s with acute COVID-19. Here the CDR3 reads CASSVTGEDNEQFF. In DNA form, the CDR3 reads TGTGCCAGCAGCGTGACAGGGGAGGACAATGAGCAGTTCTTC.